This T cell receptor (beta chain) was captured by sequencing in a study of T cells in Graves' hyperthyroidism and ophthalmopathy. As for the study in general: Pretreatment peripheral blood was obtained at initial diagnosis.

Fresh peripheral blood, less than 11 ml of it, supplied the PBMCs. The CDR3 has 13 amino acids. V was trimmed by 5 bases and J by 6 bases, leaving 11 bases between them. Germline CDR1 SGHAT, CDR2 FQNNGV. Amplified regions were TCR beta CDR3 sequences from RNA transcripts. The study used the HTBI primer set for a first-round RT-PCR of the TCR CDR3. TCRdb itself ran the multiplex PCR reads through MiXCR, one entry per CDR3 protein. The sample has approximately 600,000 distinct CDR3 sequences, less than 25% seen once. This clonotype was picked up many times. Antigen specificity is unknown. Findings of the study overall: In blood, most of the thyroid clonotypes expanded above 0.001 were also present.

Sequences were obtained from blood. The TCR sequence derives from a man aged 25 to 40 with Graves' ophthalmopathy. The V and J genes are TRBV11-2 and TRBJ1-5; TRBD1 is a possible D gene (6 bases). This chain's CDR3 is CASSQGSAQPQHF. The CDR3 nucleotides read TGTGCCAGCAGCCAGGGGTCTGCTCAGCCCCAGCATTTT.